This T cell receptor (beta chain) came from a study of T-cell reconstitution after alpha-beta-depleted transplantation in children. For TCRbeta, the library was prepared with unique molecular identifiers. TCRdb reanalysed the PCR reads using MiXCR and keeps one entry per CDR3 protein. The data show 300,000 to 350,000 distinct CDR3 sequences, under 20% seen once. The sample holds a few counts of this clonotype. The sequencing used PBMCs, mostly from graft donor cells, collected 360 days after TCRalphabeta/CD19-depleted stem cell transplant. The sequence derives from a male patient aged 2 to 9 who had a stem cell transplant for acute lymphoblastic leukemia, so the T cells may come from the graft donor.

This CDR3 reads CASGSGTGIYEQYF. Written as DNA, the CDR3 is TGTGCTAGTGGTTCCGGGACAGGGATCTACGAGCAGTACTTC. The chain couples TRBV12-5 to TRBJ2-7; 9 bases fit TRBD1. The CDR3 runs 14 residues. V shed 4 bases, J shed 3 bases, and the junction held 4 bases outside the gene matches. Germline V gene sequence: CDR1 LGHNT, CDR2 FRNRAP.